A selection of T cell receptor beta chains follows, all from one sample in a study of T cell responses to AZD1222 COVID-19 vaccine. This table comes from immunoSEQ multiplex PCR, and its TCRdb copy is limited to in-frame clones, with some not included. Here the sample spans 150,000 to 200,000 clones, roughly 94% being singletons. The sample here was peripheral blood, taken on day 0 of MenACWY control vaccination. The receptor set was obtained from an adult in good health. Each CDR3 is given with its conserved first and last residue. The D gene is left open where the match is weak. Size is omitted from some rows. Given values are once, few, many or a class for expanded clones.

V gene	D gene	J gene	clone size	CDR3 protein	CDR3 DNA
TRBV6-1	NA	TRBJ1-1	once	CASSEVWNTEAFF	TGTGCCAGCAGTGAAGTTTGGAACACTGAAGCTTTCTTT
TRBV4-1	TRBD1	TRBJ1-1	NA	CASSQPDREGEAFF	TGCGCCAGCAGCCAACCGGACAGGGAAGGTGAAGCTTTCTTT
TRBV29-1	TRBD1	TRBJ1-2	few	CSVPSQGVHGYTF	TGCAGCGTCCCCTCTCAGGGGGTGCATGGCTACACCTTC
TRBV5-4	NA	TRBJ2-5	NA	CASSLGGTQETQYF	TGTGCCAGCAGCTTGGGCGGGACACAAGAGACCCAGTACTTC
TRBV28	NA	TRBJ1-2	NA	CASIGTRVDFTF	TGTGCCAGCATTGGGACAAGAGTGGATTTCACCTTC
TRBV9	TRBD1	TRBJ2-6	NA	CASSGDRAPAGANVLTF	TGTGCCAGCAGCGGCGACAGGGCCCCGGCTGGGGCCAACGTCCTGACTTTC
TRBV19	NA	TRBJ1-5	NA	CASSIRWGNQPQHF	TGTGCCAGTAGTATACGTTGGGGGAATCAGCCCCAGCATTTT
TRBV5-1	NA	TRBJ2-2	NA	CASREGVLAGSTDTGELFF	TGCGCCAGCAGGGAGGGGGTTCTAGCAGGATCGACGGACACCGGGGAGCTGTTTTTT
TRBV6-5	TRBD1	TRBJ2-1	NA	CASSSQGVSSYNEQFF	TGTGCCAGCAGTTCACAGGGGGTATCATCCTACAATGAGCAGTTCTTC
TRBV21-1	NA	TRBJ1-6	NA	CASSRGGGSPLHF	TGTGCCAGCAGCAGGGGGGGAGGCTCACCCCTCCACTTT
TRBV5-4	NA	TRBJ2-1	NA	CASSLDRDGEQFF	TGTGCCAGCAGCTTGGATCGAGATGGTGAGCAGTTCTTC
TRBV11-2	NA	TRBJ2-4	NA	CASSSILQGPGDIQYF	TGTGCCAGCAGCTCAATATTACAGGGTCCTGGGGACATTCAGTACTTC
TRBV12-5	TRBD1	TRBJ1-5	NA	CASGLGQGAGSNQPQHF	TGTGCTAGTGGCCTGGGACAGGGGGCCGGGAGCAATCAGCCCCAGCATTTT
TRBV25-1	NA	TRBJ2-2	NA	CASSTGFTGELFF	TGTGCCAGCAGCACAGGGTTTACCGGGGAGCTGTTTTTT
TRBV30	TRBD1	TRBJ1-2	NA	CAWSVGGGDYGYTF	TGTGCCTGGAGTGTTGGAGGGGGCGACTATGGCTACACCTTC
TRBV3-1/TRBV3-2	TRBD1	TRBJ1-1	NA	CASSQDSGGGTEAFF	TGTGCCAGCAGCCAAGATTCAGGGGGCGGCACTGAAGCTTTCTTT
TRBV20-1	TRBD2	TRBJ2-1	NA	CSARDSGTNFF	TGCAGTGCTAGGGACTCCGGGACTAATTTCTTC
TRBV13	NA	TRBJ2-2	NA	CASSSRGFTGELFF	TGTGCCAGCAGCTCGCGGGGCTTTACCGGGGAGCTGTTTTTT
TRBV19	TRBD1	TRBJ2-5	NA	CASSGPWTGQETQYF	TGTGCCAGTAGTGGCCCCTGGACAGGCCAAGAGACCCAGTACTTC
TRBV19	NA	TRBJ2-1	NA	CASSTSYEQFF	TGTGCCAGTAGTACCTCGTATGAGCAGTTCTTC
TRBV19	NA	TRBJ2-3	NA	CASSRGVSTDTQYF	TGTGCCAGTAGTAGAGGGGTAAGCACAGATACGCAGTATTTT
TRBV11-2	TRBD1	TRBJ2-7	NA	CASSLPLYRDSSYEQYF	TGTGCCAGCAGTTTACCCCTCTACCGGGACAGCTCCTACGAGCAGTACTTC
TRBV9	NA	TRBJ2-2	NA	CASSVGGTGELFF	TGTGCCAGCAGCGTAGGGGGCACCGGGGAGCTGTTTTTT
TRBV6-1	TRBD1	TRBJ1-2	NA	CASSEALGQGGYGYTF	TGTGCCAGCAGTGAAGCGTTGGGACAGGGAGGCTATGGCTACACCTTC
TRBV10-3	NA	TRBJ2-7	NA	CAISESGTTAPEQYF	TGTGCCATCAGTGAGTCGGGGACAACGGCGCCCGAGCAGTACTTC
TRBV11-2	NA	TRBJ1-1	NA	CASSARGGLTEAFF	TGTGCCAGCAGCGCGAGGGGAGGGCTCACTGAAGCTTTCTTT
TRBV5-3	NA	TRBJ2-3	NA	CARFGWRKEPTDTQYF	TGTGCCAGATTCGGTTGGCGGAAAGAGCCCACAGATACGCAGTATTTT
TRBV9	TRBD1	TRBJ1-3	NA	CASSVETGGFSGNTIYF	TGTGCCAGCAGCGTAGAAACAGGGGGGTTCTCTGGAAACACCATATATTTT
TRBV29-1	NA	TRBJ1-5	NA	CSAGRGADQPQHF	TGCAGCGCCGGGCGGGGGGCCGATCAGCCCCAGCATTTT
TRBV6-5	NA	TRBJ1-2	once	CASSPGRTNYGYTF	TGTGCCAGCAGTCCAGGGCGGACTAACTATGGCTACACCTTC
TRBV10-3	TRBD1	TRBJ1-2	NA	CATRQGDGYTF	TGTGCCACAAGACAGGGGGATGGCTACACCTTC
TRBV5-1	NA	TRBJ1-1	few	CASSLVDPNTEAFF	TGCGCCAGCAGCTTGGTAGATCCAAACACTGAAGCTTTCTTT
TRBV7-9	TRBD2	TRBJ2-7	NA	CASSLGGGLAGGREQYF	TGTGCCAGCAGCTTAGGCGGCGGACTAGCGGGAGGTCGCGAGCAGTACTTC
TRBV2	NA	TRBJ2-7	NA	CASSGEVFYEQYF	TGTGCCAGCAGTGGCGAGGTTTTCTACGAGCAGTACTTC
TRBV7-2	NA	TRBJ1-6	NA	CASSLRGRDNSPLHF	TGTGCCAGCAGCTTAAGGGGTCGGGATAATTCACCCCTCCACTTT
TRBV30	NA	TRBJ1-2	NA	CAWNNGQLNGYTF	TGTGCCTGGAATAATGGACAGTTGAATGGCTACACCTTC
TRBV13	TRBD2	TRBJ2-2	few	CASSILAENTGELFF	TGTGCCAGCAGCATACTAGCGGAGAACACCGGGGAGCTGTTTTTT
TRBV24-1	TRBD2	TRBJ2-1	NA	CATSEAGGPHNEQFF	TGTGCCACCAGTGAAGCGGGAGGGCCCCACAATGAGCAGTTCTTC
TRBV7-2	TRBD1	TRBJ1-1	NA	CASSLVRGLEAFF	TGTGCCAGCAGCTTAGTCAGGGGGCTAGAAGCTTTCTTT
TRBV9	TRBD2	TRBJ2-2	NA	CASSAGLHHTGELFF	TGTGCCAGCAGCGCGGGACTACACCACACCGGGGAGCTGTTTTTT